This TCR beta chain is from a study of shared clonotypes between healthy human individuals. General observations from the study: Incomplete sequencing of sorted subsets was indicated by rarefaction despite large depth.

Nashville, Tennessee was home to all donors, who were Caucasian adults. The CDR3 is 17 amino acids. Per germline, CDR1 SGHNT and CDR2 YYREEE (reference sequence). V shed 2 bases and J 4 bases; nucleotides not matched to a gene: 13. Only in-frame clones appear in the TCRdb table, and some are missing; sequencing was by immunoSEQ multiplex PCR. The repertoire holds about 1.4 million clones, with 96% as singletons. A single count supports this clone. The antigen is undetermined. This chain joins TRBV5-4 and TRBJ1-1; the match to TRBD1 covers 8 bases. The sample taken for sequencing was naive CD4+ T cells sorted from blood. The subset was: CD45RA+ positively selected. This TCR came from a man aged 30 to 39 in good health. The CDR3 spells CASSFGQGILLVTEAFF. CDR3 DNA: TGTGCCAGCAGCTTTGGACAGGGAATCCTTTTGGTCACTGAAGCTTTCTTT.